These 23 T cell receptor beta chains share one sample of origin, sequenced in a study of T cell repertoires in cytomegalovirus infection. One entry per CDR3 protein results from TCRdb running MiXCR on the reads. The sample yields 200,000 to 300,000 distinct CDR3 sequences, over 8% seen once. The specimen sequenced was PBMCs. The receptors stem from a human donor in good health (CMV status not recorded). Some clones in this sample may be carry-over from other donors' samples.

This clonotype has ten or more counts. The chain combines TRBV27 with TRBJ1-5, with D hard to call. The CDR3 contains 14 residues. The germline gives CDR1 MNHEY, CDR2 SMNVEV (reference sequence). Trimming shortened V by 3 bases and J by 5 bases, and 11 bases separated the two germline ends. CDR3: CASSFGGRDQPQHF. The CDR3 bases are TGTGCCAGCAGTTTCGGAGGGCGGGATCAGCCCCAGCATTTT.

There are many counts of this clonotype. The chain is built from TRBV12-3 or TRBV12-4 and TRBJ2-7; 8 bases line up with TRBD1. Germline trimming cut 3 bases from V and 6 bases from J; bases unmatched to any gene: 7. The CDR3 runs to 14 residues. Written as DNA, the CDR3 is TGTGCCAGCAGTTTGCCAGGGGGCTCAGGCGAGCAGTACTTC. It encodes CASSLPGGSGEQYF.

The chain links TRBV19 to TRBJ1-5; no definite D call. V lost 2 bases and J lost 0, with 8 bases in between. The germline V gene has CDR1 LNHDA and CDR2 SQIVND (reference sequence). This CDR3 contains 15 residues. The CDR3 spells CASSINIYSNQPQHF. CDR3 DNA sequence: TGTGCCAGTAGTATAAACATCTATAGCAATCAGCCCCAGCATTTT.

This clonotype was seen repeatedly, ten times or more. This chain connects TRBV12-3 or TRBV12-4 to TRBJ2-7; 10 bases fit TRBD2. The CDR3 length is 14 residues. J gave up 6 bases and V 3 bases, and 5 bases lay outside the gene matches. CDR3 loop: CASSFSGRAFEQYF. The CDR3 DNA reads TGTGCCAGCAGTTTCAGCGGGAGGGCCTTCGAGCAGTACTTC.

The chain couples TRBV2 to TRBJ2-3; D is possibly TRBD2 (5 bases). Trimming pared 7 bases from V and 2 bases from J, leaving 16 bases between. Germline V gene sequence: CDR1 SNHLY, CDR2 FYNNEI. The CDR3 runs 15 residues. The CDR3 DNA reads TGTGCCAGCAAGGAGGATCGACCCTTCACAGATACGCAGTATTTT. This translates into CASKEDRPFTDTQYF.

V gene TRBV29-1 combines with J gene TRBJ2-2; possibly TRBD1 or TRBD2 for D (5 bases each). This CDR3 has 14 amino acids. The germline V and J ends were trimmed by 5 bases and 6 bases, with 16 bases remaining between them. Germline V gene sequence: CDR1 SQVTM, CDR2 ANQGSEA. CDR3 bases: TGCAGCGTTTCTTTGGGGGTGGACTCCGGGGAGCTGTTTTTT. Translation gives CSVSLGVDSGELFF.

This clonotype has just a few counts. The chain has TRBV4-2 and TRBJ2-7; D ambiguous. CDR1 is LGHNA, CDR2 YNFKEQ, per germline. The CDR3 sequence is 16 residues long. Trimming took 0 bases from V and 3 from J, leaving 15 bases between them. The CDR3 DNA reads TGTGCCAGCAGCCAAGATACGGCCAAGGAGAACTACGAGCAGTACTTC. Its translation: CASSQDTAKENYEQYF.

V and J are TRBV7-2 and TRBJ1-1; no definite D call. CDR3 length: 14 amino acids. Germline V gene lookup returns CDR1 SGHTA and CDR2 FQGNSA. V shed 5 bases and J shed 4 bases, with 14 bases lying between them. The CDR3 nucleotides read TGTGCCAGCAGCAGCAGTAGCCCGGGCACTGAAGCTTTCTTT. Its protein product is CASSSSSPGTEAFF.

The V gene is TRBV12-3 or TRBV12-4, the J gene TRBJ2-3, with 9 bases identical to TRBD1. After removal of 6 bases from V and 0 bases from J, the junction contained 4 bases not matched to a gene. This CDR3 comprises 15 residues. Here the CDR3 reads CASRIGTGSTDTQYF. CDR3 in DNA: TGTGCCAGCAGAATCGGGACAGGGAGCACAGATACGCAGTATTTT.

CDR3: CASSPWFTGELFF. The CDR3 region has the DNA TGTGCCAGCAGCCCTTGGTTTACCGGGGAGCTGTTTTTT. The chain combines TRBV9 with TRBJ2-2; no firm D call. With 4 bases removed from V and 5 bases from J, the gap between germline ends came to 9 bases. Germline CDR1 reads SGDLS; CDR2 reads YYNGEE. This CDR3 is built from 13 residues. The full variable domain, with the rest looked up from reference TRBV9 and TRBJ2-2, is DSGVTQTPKHLITATGQRVTLRCSPRSGDLSVYWYQQSLDQGLQFLIQYYNGEERAKGNILERFSAQQFPDLHSELNLSSLELGDSALYFCASSPWFTGELFFGEGSRLTVL.

The chain employs TRBV5-1 and TRBJ2-5; D is perhaps TRBD1 or TRBD2 (5 bases each). This CDR3 is 14 amino acids long. V dropped 5 bases and J dropped 3 bases, with 14 bases sitting between them. Germline CDR1 reads SGHRS; CDR2 reads YFSETQ. CDR3 sequence (DNA): TGCGCCAGCAGTTACCGGGACGTCAAAGAGACCCAGTACTTC. The encoded protein is CASSYRDVKETQYF.

This clonotype was observed many times. The chain carries TRBV7-6 and TRBJ2-1, with 11 nucleotides matching TRBD2. Trimming cost V 3 bases and J 8 bases; bases outside gene matches: 6. Germline V gives CDR1 SGHVS, CDR2 FNYEAQ. The CDR3 is 15 amino acids. The CDR3 spells CASSLSSGGRDEQFF. The CDR3 bases are TGTGCCAGCAGCTTGTCTAGCGGGGGGCGGGATGAGCAGTTCTTC.

The V call is TRBV19, the J call TRBJ2-6; D might be TRBD1 (6 bases). The CDR3 consists of 19 residues. Germline V gene data show CDR1 as LNHDA and CDR2 as SQIVND (reference sequence). The V end lost 5 bases, the J end lost 0 bases, and 20 bases lay between the germline ends. CDR3 DNA sequence: TGTGCCAGTAGTGCCACCGGGACACCACGTCTCTCTGGGGCCAACGTCCTGACTTTC. Its translation is CASSATGTPRLSGANVLTF.

This clonotype occurred many times. The CDR3, as DNA: TGTGCCAGCAGAAAACCCGCCGGGACTGGAAACACCATATATTTT. Its protein is CASRKPAGTGNTIYF. The gene calls are TRBV6-2 or TRBV6-3 and TRBJ1-3; D is unclear. From germline, CDR1 is MNHEY and CDR2 SVGEGT. The CDR3 is 15 residues long. The V end was cut by 6 bases, the J end by 2 bases, with 14 bases between.

This clonotype has at least ten counts. This chain connects TRBV20-1 to TRBJ1-5, with D possibly matching TRBD1 (5 bases). The CDR3 length is 14 residues. With 0 bases removed from V and 9 bases from J, the gap between germline ends came to 15 bases. CDR1 is DFQATT and CDR2 is SNEGSKA in the germline V gene (reference sequence). The CDR3 loop is CSARETVTRGPQHF. The DNA of the CDR3 is TGCAGTGCTAGAGAGACAGTTACTCGGGGGCCCCAGCATTTT.

This clonotype occurred many times. The chain is built from TRBV6-2 or TRBV6-3 and TRBJ1-1; D is unclear. This CDR3 comprises 19 residues. The V gene lost 5 bases and the J gene lost 4 bases, with 29 bases spanning the gap. Germline V gives CDR1 MNHEY, CDR2 SVGEGT. The CDR3 coding sequence is TGTGCCAGCAGTCCGATCCGGGATCACTTTTCTCCGGCTCCCACTGAAGCTTTCTTT. It translates to CASSPIRDHFSPAPTEAFF.

In this sample, this clonotype turned up many times. The rearrangement uses TRBV7-2 and TRBJ2-5; D not certain. Germline V gives CDR1 SGHTA, CDR2 FQGNSA. This CDR3 spans 14 amino acids. The germline V and J ends were trimmed by 3 bases and 4 bases, with 12 bases remaining between them. Here the CDR3 DNA reads TGTGCCAGCAGCTTTGGTCAGGTGGGAGAGACCCAGTACTTC. Translated: CASSFGQVGETQYF.

This clonotype has at least ten counts. This rearrangement joins TRBV5-1 to TRBJ2-2, with 7 bases identical to TRBD2. Trimming at V came to 1 base and at J to 0 bases, leaving 3 bases not matched to a gene. CDR1 SGHRS and CDR2 YFSETQ come from the germline V gene. The CDR3 contains 16 residues. The CDR3 coding sequence is TGCGCCAGCAGCTTGTATGCGGGGGCGAACACCGGGGAGCTGTTTTTT. Protein: CASSLYAGANTGELFF.

This clonotype was counted a few times. The chain recombines TRBV6-8 with TRBJ2-7; no clear D. Trimming removed 5 bases at V and 6 bases at J, with 20 bases between. This CDR3 is 15 amino acids long. Germline V gene lookup returns CDR1 MNHGY and CDR2 SAAAGT. The CDR3: CASSQSSHGKSEQYF. For the CDR3, the DNA is TGTGCCAGCAGTCAAAGCAGCCATGGGAAGTCCGAGCAGTACTTC.

This clonotype was detected only a few times. The chain carries TRBV7-2 and TRBJ2-3; D ambiguous. The germline V and J ends were trimmed by 2 bases and 3 bases, with 6 bases remaining between them. The CDR3 extends over 13 amino acids. The V gene's germline CDR1 is SGHTA and CDR2 FQGNSA. CDR3 in DNA: TGTGCCAGCAGCTTACCGATTACAGATACGCAGTATTTT. Protein sequence: CASSLPITDTQYF.

This clonotype was counted at least ten times. The rearrangement joins TRBV7-2 to TRBJ1-1, with 7 nucleotides matching TRBD1. This CDR3 has 14 residues. The V and J ends lost 5 bases and 0 bases, in that order; junction bases with no gene match: 3. The germline CDR1 and CDR2 sequences are SGHTA and FQGNSA. DNA for the CDR3: TGTGCCAGCAGCCACAGGGGAATGAACACTGAAGCTTTCTTT. Amino acids: CASSHRGMNTEAFF.

This clonotype was seen a few times. The chain is built from TRBV9 and TRBJ1-1; D unresolved. Germline lookup yields CDR1 SGDLS and CDR2 YYNGEE. Trimming took 0 bases from V and 5 from J, leaving 17 bases between them. This CDR3 has 16 amino acids. CDR3 sequence (DNA): TGTGCCAGCAGCGTAGGACCGGACTCCCCTTTAACTGAAGCTTTCTTT. It yields the protein CASSVGPDSPLTEAFF.

In its sample, this clonotype was seen many times. The J gene is TRBJ2-5, the V gene TRBV7-2; D is uncertain. CDR3 length: 12 residues. CDR1 and CDR2 from the germline V gene are SGHTA and FQGNSA. V was trimmed by 5 bases and J by 4 bases, leaving 8 bases between them. The CDR3 is CASSPTGETQYF. The CDR3 bases are TGTGCCAGCAGCCCTACGGGAGAGACCCAGTACTTC.